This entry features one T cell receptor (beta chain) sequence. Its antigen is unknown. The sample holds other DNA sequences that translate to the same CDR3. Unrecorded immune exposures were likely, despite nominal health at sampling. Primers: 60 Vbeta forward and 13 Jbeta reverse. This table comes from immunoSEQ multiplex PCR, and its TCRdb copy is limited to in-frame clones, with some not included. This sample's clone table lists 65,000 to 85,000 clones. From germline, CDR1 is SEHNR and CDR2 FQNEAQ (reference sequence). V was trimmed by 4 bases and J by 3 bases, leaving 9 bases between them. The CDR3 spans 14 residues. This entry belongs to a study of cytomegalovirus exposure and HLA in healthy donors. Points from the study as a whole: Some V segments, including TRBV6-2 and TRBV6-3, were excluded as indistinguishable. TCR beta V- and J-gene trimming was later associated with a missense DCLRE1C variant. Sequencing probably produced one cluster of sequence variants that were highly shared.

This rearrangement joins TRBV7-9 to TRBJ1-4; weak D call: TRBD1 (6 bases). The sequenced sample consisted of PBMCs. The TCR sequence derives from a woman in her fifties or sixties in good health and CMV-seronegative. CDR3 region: CASSSQGANEKLFF. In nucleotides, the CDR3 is TGTGCCAGCAGCTCACAGGGAGCTAATGAAAAACTGTTTTTT.